This TCR beta chain was captured by sequencing in a study of T cells in Graves' hyperthyroidism and ophthalmopathy. Study outcomes and limitations: Blood also contained most expanded thyroid clonotypes above 0.001.

RNA transcripts served as the template for amplifying TCR beta CDR3 regions. First-round RT-PCR of the TCR CDR3 relied on the HTBI primer set. TCRdb recomputed calls from the multiplex PCR reads with MiXCR, one row per CDR3 protein. The sample shows a few hundred thousand distinct CDR3 sequences, about 16% of them seen only once. The length of the CDR3 is 15 residues. Germline V gene lookup returns CDR1 SGHTA and CDR2 FQGNSA. V gave up 3 bases and J gave up 1 base, with 13 bases separating them. This clonotype was seen many times. Antigen unknown. This TCR derives from a woman aged 60 to 75 with Graves' ophthalmopathy. Sequences were obtained from blood. V and J are TRBV7-2 and TRBJ2-7, with D possibly TRBD2 on 6 matching bases. The CDR3 DNA sequence: TGTGCCAGCAGCTTCGCGTCGACTAGTTCCTACGAGCAGTACTTC. The encoded protein is CASSFASTSSYEQYF. Supplemented by reference TRBV7-2 and TRBJ2-7, the full variable domain reads GAGVSQSPSNKVTEKGKDVELRCDPISGHTALYWYRQSLGQGLEFLIYFQGNSAPDKSGLPSDRFSAERTGGSVSTLTIQRTQQEDSAVYLCASSFASTSSYEQYFGPGTRLTVT.